These 26 T cell receptor beta chains share one sample of origin, sequenced in a study of blood T cell repertoires in COVID-19. Data came from immunoSEQ multiplex PCR; TCRdb stores just in-frame clones and leaves some out. This sample has 250,000 or so clones; around 88% occur once, and the top ten carry more than 1.2%. Input material: peripheral blood. Receptors were obtained from a man at least 80 years old with acute or convalescent COVID-19.

A few counts support this clone. CDR3 DNA: TGTGCCAGCAGCCGGACAGGCCATAGCAATCAGCCCCAGCATTTT. It translates to CASSRTGHSNQPQHF. V and J are TRBV7-2 and TRBJ1-5; 7 bases are a match to TRBD1. Germline V lookup: CDR1 SGHTA, CDR2 FQGNSA. Trimming cost V 5 bases and J 0 bases; bases outside gene matches: 4. The CDR3 is 15 residues long.

This clone was picked up one time. The rearrangement uses TRBV19 and TRBJ2-2; 7 bases line up with TRBD2. The CDR3 runs to 17 residues. Germline V gene sequence: CDR1 LNHDA, CDR2 SQIVND (reference sequence). Unmatched junction bases numbered 12, after V lost 7 bases and J lost 1 base. As DNA, the CDR3 is TGTGCCAGTATTACCGAGGGTCTAGCGGTGAACACCGGGGAGCTGTTTTTT. Translating gives CASITEGLAVNTGELFF.

This chain connects TRBV10-3 to TRBJ1-4, with 9 bases that match TRBD1. The CDR3 contains 13 residues. The V gene end was trimmed by 6 bases and the J gene end by 12 bases; junction bases not matched to a gene: 8. CDR1 is ENHRY and CDR2 is SYGVKD in the germline V gene. The CDR3: CAIRGTGRSELFF. CDR3 DNA sequence: TGTGCCATCAGGGGGACAGGGAGGTCCGAACTGTTTTTT.

This chain connects TRBV9 to TRBJ2-2; D is perhaps TRBD2 (5 bases). This CDR3 spans 16 amino acids. The germline gives CDR1 SGDLS, CDR2 YYNGEE. With 4 bases removed from V and 3 bases from J, the gap between germline ends came to 16 bases. CDR3 sequence reads: CASSPRRDGDTGELFF. CDR3 nucleotide sequence: TGTGCCAGCAGCCCCCGACGGGATGGGGACACCGGGGAGCTGTTTTTT.

As concerns this clone: Other DNA sequences in the same sample also yield this CDR3. The chain couples TRBV19 to TRBJ1-1, with D unresolved. Trimming left V 6 bases short and J 2 bases short, with 10 bases between. The CDR3 runs 13 residues. Germline CDR1 reads LNHDA; CDR2 reads SQIVND (reference sequence). CDR3 DNA sequence: TGTGCCAGTAGCGAGGGCCGCAACACTGAAGCTTTCTTT. Encoded protein: CASSEGRNTEAFF.

The rearrangement uses TRBV6-5 and TRBJ1-1; D is possibly TRBD1 (6 bases). Trimming took off 6 bases at V and 6 bases at J, with 14 bases between the two ends. Germline V gene sequence: CDR1 MNHEY, CDR2 SVGAGI. This CDR3 is 13 amino acids long. The DNA of the CDR3 is TGTGCCAGCAGGGGCTGGACAGACGCTGAAGCTTTCTTT. It encodes CASRGWTDAEAFF.

The chain employs TRBV3-1 (or the pseudogene TRBV3-2) and TRBJ2-7, with TRBD1 matching 7 bases. Germline V lookup: CDR1 LGHDT, CDR2 YNNKEL (reference sequence). This CDR3 region has 13 residues. After removal of 4 bases from V and 6 bases from J, the junction contained 6 bases not matched to a gene. This CDR3 is CASSRIDRAEQYF. The CDR3 region has the DNA TGTGCCAGCAGCCGGATAGACAGGGCCGAGCAGTACTTC.

This clone was seen just once. The chain carries TRBV27 and TRBJ2-7; 9 positions agree with TRBD1. There are 16 residues in the CDR3. After removal of 0 bases from V and 1 base from J, the junction contained 4 bases not matched to a gene. Per germline, CDR1 MNHEY and CDR2 SMNVEV (reference sequence). CDR3 amino acids: CASSLSKTGGSYEQYF. CDR3 DNA sequence: TGTGCCAGCAGTTTATCGAAGACAGGGGGTTCCTACGAGCAGTACTTC.

This chain joins TRBV27 and TRBJ2-2; D is perhaps TRBD2 (5 bases). Germline V gene lookup returns CDR1 MNHEY and CDR2 SMNVEV (reference sequence). The CDR3 consists of 14 residues. Trimming cost V 2 bases and J 6 bases, with 10 bases left between them. CDR3 DNA sequence: TGTGCCAGCAGTTTAGGAGGAGTTCCCGGGGAGCTGTTTTTT. Translated, it gives CASSLGGVPGELFF.

The chain joins TRBV6-2 or TRBV6-3 to TRBJ1-6; D is perhaps TRBD1 (5 bases). This CDR3 is 16 amino acids long. Trimming cost V 4 bases and J 7 bases, with 17 bases left between them. CDR1 MNHEY and CDR2 SVGEGT come from the germline V gene. CDR3 in DNA: TGTGCCAGCAGTTGGTCCGTTCCAGGGATCAATTCACCCCTCCACTTT. It encodes CASSWSVPGINSPLHF.

The chain recombines TRBV2 with TRBJ2-1; 9 bases line up with TRBD1. The J segment lost 9 bases and the V segment lost 4 bases, leaving 10 bases of the junction unmatched. The CDR3 loop spans 15 amino acids. From germline, CDR1 is SNHLY and CDR2 FYNNEI. Here the CDR3 reads CASSVDRGGLGEQFF. The CDR3 DNA reads as TGTGCCAGCAGTGTGGACAGGGGAGGGCTCGGTGAGCAGTTCTTC.

V and J are TRBV19 and TRBJ2-1, with 7 bases lining up with TRBD1. Germline loops: CDR1 LNHDA, CDR2 SQIVND (reference sequence). CDR3 length: 15 residues. The V and J ends lost 5 bases and 8 bases, in that order; junction bases with no gene match: 12. For the CDR3, the DNA is TGTGCCAGTAGTTTTGACAGGGTGGGCACCGATGAGCAGTTCTTC. It is translated as CASSFDRVGTDEQFF.

This chain joins TRBV6-6 and TRBJ1-3, with 7 nucleotides matching TRBD1. The CDR3 contains 15 residues. The junction had 6 bases not matched to a gene; V was cut back by 6 bases and J by 1 base. Germline assignment: CDR1 MNHNY and CDR2 SVGAGI (reference sequence). The CDR3 region is CASRLGGESGNTIYF. The CDR3 DNA follows: TGTGCCAGCAGGTTAGGGGGCGAATCTGGAAACACCATATATTTT.

The chain is built from TRBV5-4 and TRBJ2-5; the match to TRBD2 covers 12 bases. V shed 0 bases and J 2 bases; nucleotides not matched to a gene: 2. Germline CDR1 reads SGHNT; CDR2 reads YYREEE (reference sequence). CDR3 length: 16 amino acids. CDR3 protein: CASSLELAGGQETQYF. In DNA form, the CDR3 reads TGTGCCAGCAGCTTGGAGCTAGCGGGGGGGCAAGAGACCCAGTACTTC.

The chain employs TRBV12-3 or TRBV12-4 and TRBJ2-5; TRBD2 matches at 7 bases. The junction had 5 bases not matched to a gene; V was cut back by 5 bases and J by 5 bases. CDR3 length: 13 residues. DNA for the CDR3: TGTGCCAGCAGTACTAGCGTTCGGGAGACCCAGTACTTC. It yields the protein CASSTSVRETQYF.

The rearrangement uses TRBV19 and TRBJ2-3; no clear D gene. The V gene's germline CDR1 is LNHDA and CDR2 SQIVND (reference sequence). The CDR3 extends over 13 amino acids. V lost 5 bases and J 2 bases, leaving 8 bases between the germline ends. The CDR3 bases are TGTGCCAGTAGTCGATCACACACAGATACGCAGTATTTT. It translates to CASSRSHTDTQYF.

This clone has only one observation. The CDR3 DNA sequence: TGTGCCAGCAGCTTAGAGACAGTCGCCAGTGTAAAGCAGTACTTC. Translated, it gives CASSLETVASVKQYF. The V gene is TRBV11-1, the J gene TRBJ2-7; tentative D call: TRBD1 (5 bases). The V end lost 1 base, the J end lost 8 bases, and 18 bases lay between the germline ends. CDR3 length: 15 residues. Germline CDR1 SGHAT, CDR2 FQDESV (reference sequence).

The chain employs TRBV19 and TRBJ2-7; TRBD2 might be the D (5 bases). There are 15 residues in the CDR3. Germline assignment: CDR1 LNHDA and CDR2 SQIVND (reference sequence). The V and J ends lost 5 bases and 4 bases respectively, with 18 bases between them. The DNA of the CDR3 is TGTGCCAGTAGTGCCCGGGCAGGTAGAGGGTACGAGCAGTACTTC. It codes for CASSARAGRGYEQYF.

The chain recombines TRBV29-1 with TRBJ1-2; 9 nucleotides match TRBD1. This CDR3 spans 12 amino acids. V shed 6 bases and J 8 bases; nucleotides not matched to a gene: 7. Per germline, CDR1 SQVTM and CDR2 ANQGSEA. DNA for the CDR3: TGCAGCGTGGCCGGGACAGGGAAAGGCTACACCTTC. It encodes CSVAGTGKGYTF. Based on the CDR3 plus reference TRBV29-1 and TRBJ1-2, the full variable domain is SAVISQKPSRDICQRGTSLTIQCQVDSQVTMMFWYRQQPGQSLTLIATANQGSEATYESGFVIDKFPISRPNLTFSTLTVSNMSPEDSSIYLCSVAGTGKGYTFGSGTRLTVV.

V usage is TRBV6-2 or TRBV6-3 and J usage is TRBJ2-1; tentative D call: TRBD1 (6 bases). Germline V lookup: CDR1 MNHEY, CDR2 SVGEGT. The V end was cut by 4 bases, the J end by 0 bases, with 10 bases between. This CDR3 is built from 15 residues. Here the CDR3 reads CASSSGHFSYNEQFF. For the CDR3, the DNA is TGTGCCAGCAGTTCGGGACATTTCTCCTACAATGAGCAGTTCTTC.

The V and J genes are TRBV5-4 and TRBJ1-1; TRBD1 matches at 8 bases. The CDR3 length is 15 residues. Germline trimming cut 1 base from V and 5 bases from J; bases unmatched to any gene: 7. Germline assignment: CDR1 SGHNT and CDR2 YYREEE (reference sequence). The CDR3: CASSLWTGTRTEAFF. The CDR3 DNA reads TGTGCCAGCAGCTTGTGGACAGGGACCAGGACTGAAGCTTTCTTT.

As for this clone: Other DNA sequences from this sample encode an identical CDR3 as well. The chain is built from TRBV7-3 and TRBJ2-2; no firm D call. Germline V gives CDR1 SGHTA, CDR2 FQGTGA. The CDR3 is made up of 16 amino acids. Trimming took 1 base from V and 1 from J, leaving 10 bases between them. In DNA form, the CDR3 reads TGTGCCAGCAGCTTAATAGCCGGCCGGAACACCGGGGAGCTGTTTTTT. Its protein product is CASSLIAGRNTGELFF.

The table lists this clone with a count of one. J is TRBJ2-2 and V is TRBV3-1 (or the pseudogene TRBV3-2), with D perhaps matching TRBD1 (5 bases). The germline gives CDR1 LGHDT, CDR2 YNNKEL (reference sequence). Trimming cost V 2 bases and J 0 bases, with 10 bases left between them. The CDR3 spans 16 residues. In nucleotides, the CDR3 is TGTGCCAGCAGCCAACTGAGGACAACGAACACCGGGGAGCTGTTTTTT. This translates into CASSQLRTTNTGELFF.

This rearrangement joins TRBV12-3 or TRBV12-4 to TRBJ1-5; D is possibly TRBD1 (5 bases). V dropped 3 bases and J dropped 12 bases, with 12 bases sitting between them. The CDR3 totals 12 residues. The CDR3 DNA is TGTGCCAGCAGTTTCGAAAGGGGCCGCCAGCATTTT. This sequence encodes CASSFERGRQHF.

V and J are TRBV19 and TRBJ1-4; TRBD1 aligns across 9 bases. V lost 6 bases and J lost 7; bases outside the gene matches: 9. CDR3 length equals 15 residues. From germline, CDR1 is LNHDA and CDR2 SQIVND (reference sequence). The CDR3 nucleotides are TGTGCCAGTAGGTTACAGGGGGCGATTTCTGAAAAACTGTTTTTT. It codes for CASRLQGAISEKLFF.

The chain combines TRBV14 with TRBJ1-5, with TRBD1 identical over 8 bases. The CDR3 loop spans 15 amino acids. Germline V gene data show CDR1 as SGHDN and CDR2 as FVKESK. V dropped 4 bases and J dropped 3; count of bases not matched to a gene: 5. In nucleotides, the CDR3 is TGTGCCAGCAGCCTTGGACAGGGAGCCAATCAGCCCCAGCATTTT. Translating gives CASSLGQGANQPQHF.